These 19 T cell receptor beta chains came from one sample sequenced in a study of beta chain features in type 1 diabetes. The authors reverse transcribed all of the isolated RNA, so sequencing captured expressed TCRB transcripts. Data came from immunoSEQ multiplex PCR; TCRdb stores just in-frame clones and leaves some out. The table has about 360,000 clones, 10% to 15% seen once. Sequencing used naive CD4+ T cells from blood. All receptors derive from a young man in good health.

This chain connects TRBV7-9 to TRBJ1-3; 7 bases fit TRBD1. The V and J ends lost 1 base and 0 bases, in that order; junction bases with no gene match: 6. CDR1 and CDR2 (germline): SEHNR, FQNEAQ (reference sequence). The CDR3 has 17 amino acids. The CDR3 coding sequence is TGTGCCAGCAGCTTAGGTCCTGACAGGGACTCTGGAAACACCATATATTTT. Translated, it gives CASSLGPDRDSGNTIYF.

This chain links TRBV28 with TRBJ2-7; D might be TRBD1 (6 bases). Between the trimmed V and J ends, which lost 7 bases and 2 bases, there was a span of 18 bases. This CDR3 spans 15 amino acids. Per the germline V gene, CDR1 is MDHEN and CDR2 is SYDVKM. The CDR3: CASNTQGVSPYEQYF. The CDR3 DNA is TGTGCCAGCAACACACAGGGTGTATCTCCCTACGAGCAGTACTTC.

This chain uses TRBV28 with TRBJ2-6; TRBD1 might be the D (5 bases). With 5 bases removed from V and 0 bases from J, the gap between germline ends came to 11 bases. Germline CDR1 reads MDHEN; CDR2 reads SYDVKM. The CDR3 is 16 amino acids. This CDR3 reads CASSRQISSGANVLTF. The DNA of the CDR3 is TGTGCCAGCAGTCGACAGATAAGCTCTGGGGCCAACGTCCTGACTTTC.

This chain links TRBV6-5 with TRBJ1-5; no clear D gene. The CDR3 loop spans 13 amino acids. The germline gives CDR1 MNHEY, CDR2 SVGAGI. V was clipped by 6 bases and J by 0 bases, with 6 bases between them. The CDR3 spells CASRPSSNQPQHF. Here the CDR3 DNA reads TGTGCCAGCAGACCCAGTAGCAATCAGCCCCAGCATTTT.

This rearrangement joins TRBV9 to TRBJ2-7, with TRBD1 matching over 9 bases. CDR3 length: 13 residues. Germline V CDR1 and CDR2: SGDLS, YYNGEE. The V gene end was trimmed by 4 bases and the J gene end by 7 bases; junction bases not matched to a gene: 6. In nucleotides, the CDR3 is TGTGCCAGCAGCCTACAGGGGGCTAGGGAGCAGTACTTC. It translates to CASSLQGAREQYF. Using reference TRBV9 and TRBJ2-7 for the parts outside the CDR3, the full variable domain is DSGVTQTPKHLITATGQRVTLRCSPRSGDLSVYWYQQSLDQGLQFLIQYYNGEERAKGNILERFSAQQFPDLHSELNLSSLELGDSALYFCASSLQGAREQYFGPGTRLTVT.

The chain uses TRBV11-2 and TRBJ2-7; no firm D call. The germline CDR1 and CDR2 sequences are SGHAT and FQNNGV. The CDR3 runs 11 residues. Trimming stripped 3 bases from V and 2 bases from J, with 2 bases between. The CDR3 here is CASSFAYEQYF. The CDR3 nucleotides are TGTGCCAGCAGCTTCGCCTACGAGCAGTACTTC.

This chain joins TRBV30 and TRBJ1-6; D is ambiguous. Germline V gene sequence: CDR1 GTSNPN, CDR2 SVGIG (reference sequence). This CDR3 has 15 amino acids. V dropped 1 base and J dropped 0 bases, with 7 bases sitting between them. CDR3 nucleotide sequence: TGTGCCTGGAGTGGCGGAAGCTCCTATAATTCACCCCTCCACTTT. Amino acids: CAWSGGSSYNSPLHF.

V is TRBV7-2 and J is TRBJ2-7; 8 bases line up with TRBD1. This CDR3 region has 13 residues. Losses at the gene ends were 5 bases for V and 7 bases for J; bases not matched to a gene: 7. Germline V gene lookup returns CDR1 SGHTA and CDR2 FQGNSA. The CDR3 spells CASSRDRNTEQYF. CDR3 sequence (DNA): TGTGCCAGCAGCCGGGACAGGAACACAGAGCAGTACTTC.

This clone showed up just a few times. Distinct nucleotide sequences in the sample also encode this CDR3. The chain uses TRBV7-2 and TRBJ2-7, with 9 bases matching TRBD1. V trimming: 1 base; J trimming: 0 bases; junction bases outside the gene matches: 4. The V gene's germline CDR1 is SGHTA and CDR2 FQGNSA. The CDR3 runs to 16 residues. Here the CDR3 DNA reads TGTGCCAGCAGCTTAGTCGGGACAGGGATCTCCTACGAGCAGTACTTC. It codes for CASSLVGTGISYEQYF.

This clone was seen a few times. The rearrangement links TRBV7-2 to TRBJ2-3, with D possibly TRBD1 on 6 matching bases. V was trimmed by 6 bases and J by 5 bases, leaving 15 bases between them. Germline V gene sequence: CDR1 SGHTA, CDR2 FQGNSA. The CDR3 runs 14 residues. The CDR3 region is CASSLGAGGDTQYF. For the CDR3, the DNA is TGTGCCAGCAGTCTGGGGGCGGGTGGAGATACGCAGTATTTT. Supplemented by reference TRBV7-2 and TRBJ2-3, the full variable domain reads GAGVSQSPSNKVTEKGKDVELRCDPISGHTALYWYRQSLGQGLEFLIYFQGNSAPDKSGLPSDRFSAERTGGSVSTLTIQRTQQEDSAVYLCASSLGAGGDTQYFGPGTRLTVL.

This clone was observed at least ten times. V usage is TRBV15 and J usage is TRBJ2-5, with unresolved D. The V and J ends lost 1 base and 4 bases respectively, with 7 bases between them. The CDR3 covers 13 residues. Germline assignment: CDR1 LNHNV and CDR2 YYDKDF (reference sequence). The CDR3 DNA reads as TGTGCCACCAGCAGAGGATCGGGAGAGACCCAGTACTTC. It yields the protein CATSRGSGETQYF.

This clone was observed a few times. The chain couples TRBV28 to TRBJ2-1, with D possibly TRBD2 on 6 matching bases. Germline V gene lookup returns CDR1 MDHEN and CDR2 SYDVKM. The CDR3 runs 13 residues. V was clipped by 4 bases and J by 14 bases, with 18 bases between them. The CDR3 nucleotides are TGTGCCAGCAGTTCCCCTGGGGGGTTACGTGAGTTCTTC. Protein: CASSSPGGLREFF.

In its sample, this clone was seen a few times. The chain employs TRBV6-4 and TRBJ2-7, with 7 positions matching TRBD1. V lost 6 bases to trimming and J lost 5 bases; unmatched junction nucleotides: 7. CDR3 size: 13 residues. Germline assignment: CDR1 MRHNA and CDR2 SNTAGT. The CDR3 protein is CASSEIQGNEQYF. The CDR3, as DNA: TGTGCCAGCAGCGAGATACAGGGGAACGAGCAGTACTTC.

The CDR3 DNA is TGTGCCAGCAGCTTGGGACTAGAAGCCTACGAGCAGTACTTC. Encoded protein: CASSLGLEAYEQYF. The rearrangement links TRBV5-6 to TRBJ2-7; a weak D match, TRBD2 (6 bases). The germline CDR1 and CDR2 sequences are SGHDT and YYEEEE. This CDR3 comprises 14 residues. Trimming pared 0 bases from V and 2 bases from J, leaving 9 bases between.

The V and J genes are TRBV9 and TRBJ2-5; weak D call: TRBD2 (5 bases). Trimming left V 4 bases short and J 3 bases short, with 16 bases between. The germline V gene encodes CDR1 SGDLS and CDR2 YYNGEE. CDR3 length equals 15 residues. The CDR3 coding sequence is TGTGCCAGCAGCACCACCCCGCTAGCCGAAGAGACCCAGTACTTC. It is translated as CASSTTPLAEETQYF.

This clone was seen once. The J gene is TRBJ1-2, the V gene TRBV19; 8 nucleotides agree with TRBD1. After removal of 5 bases from V and 8 bases from J, the junction contained 4 bases not matched to a gene. Germline loops: CDR1 LNHDA, CDR2 SQIVND (reference sequence). The CDR3 extends over 12 amino acids. CDR3 sequence reads: CASSRQGYGYTF. CDR3 in DNA: TGTGCCAGTAGTCGACAGGGGTACGGCTACACCTTC.

There are a few counts of this clone. The chain has TRBV30 and TRBJ2-7; the match to TRBD1 covers 9 bases. This CDR3 has 15 amino acids. Germline CDR1 is GTSNPN and CDR2 is SVGIG (reference sequence). The ends lost 5 bases at V and 2 bases at J; junction bases unmatched: 10. The DNA of the CDR3 is TGTGCCTGGGACACTCCGGGACAGGGAACCTACGAGCAGTACTTC. Amino acid sequence: CAWDTPGQGTYEQYF.

The rearrangement uses TRBV27 and TRBJ1-2; TRBD1 matches at 7 bases. Germline V CDR1 and CDR2: MNHEY, SMNVEV (reference sequence). V lost 5 bases and J lost 5; bases outside the gene matches: 2. This CDR3 region has 12 residues. The CDR3 region is CASSQGGYGYTF. Written as DNA, the CDR3 is TGTGCCAGCAGTCAGGGGGGATATGGCTACACCTTC.

This clone was observed a few times. This CDR3 is also generated by other DNA sequences in the sample. The chain carries TRBV7-2 and TRBJ2-5; D unclear. This CDR3 comprises 12 residues. V shed 5 bases and J shed 4 bases, with 8 bases lying between them. CDR1 is SGHTA, CDR2 FQGNSA, per germline. The CDR3 loop reads CASSPSRETQYF. In DNA form, the CDR3 reads TGTGCCAGCAGCCCGAGTCGAGAGACCCAGTACTTC.